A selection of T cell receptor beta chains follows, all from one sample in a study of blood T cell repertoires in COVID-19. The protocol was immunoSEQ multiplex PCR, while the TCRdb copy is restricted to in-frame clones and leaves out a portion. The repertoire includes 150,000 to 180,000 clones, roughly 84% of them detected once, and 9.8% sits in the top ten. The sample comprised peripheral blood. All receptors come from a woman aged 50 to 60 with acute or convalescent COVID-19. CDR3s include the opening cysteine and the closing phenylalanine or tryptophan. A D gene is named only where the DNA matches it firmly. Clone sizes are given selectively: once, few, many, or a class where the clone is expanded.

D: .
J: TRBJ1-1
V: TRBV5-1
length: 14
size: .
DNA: TGCGCCAGCAGCCCCGAAATAAGGACCTCGGGGGCTTTCTTT
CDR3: CASSPEIRTSGAFF

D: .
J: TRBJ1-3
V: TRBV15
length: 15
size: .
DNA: TGTGCCACCAGCAGACCGCACAGGGCTGGAAACACCATATATTTT
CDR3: CATSRPHRAGNTIYF

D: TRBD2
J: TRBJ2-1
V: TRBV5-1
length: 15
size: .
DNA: TGCGCCAGCAGCTTGGTTAGCGGGAGGCGCAATGAGCAGTTCTTC
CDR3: CASSLVSGRRNEQFF

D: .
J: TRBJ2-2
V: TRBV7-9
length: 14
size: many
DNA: TGTGCCAGTTCGACCGGGACTTACACCGGGGAGCTGTTTTTT
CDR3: CASSTGTYTGELFF

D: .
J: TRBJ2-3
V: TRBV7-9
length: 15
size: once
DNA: TGTGCCAGCAGCTTGGCGGAGACTAGCACAGATACGCAGTATTTT
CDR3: CASSLAETSTDTQYF

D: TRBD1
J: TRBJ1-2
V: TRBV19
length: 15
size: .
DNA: TGTGCCAGCAGGGACAGGGCAATCCTAAACTATGGCTACACCTTC
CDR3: CASRDRAILNYGYTF

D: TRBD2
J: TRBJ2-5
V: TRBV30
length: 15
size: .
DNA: TGTGCCTGGAGTGTGGGGGGGATCAACCAAGAGACCCAGTACTTC
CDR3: CAWSVGGINQETQYF

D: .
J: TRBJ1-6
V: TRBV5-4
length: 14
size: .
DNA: TGTGCCAGCAGCCTTAACCCGGAGGATTCACCCCTCCACTTT
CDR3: CASSLNPEDSPLHF

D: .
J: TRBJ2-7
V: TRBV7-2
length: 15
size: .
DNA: TGTGCCAGCAGCCTCAGACAGGCGAAGGCCTACGAGCAGTACTTC
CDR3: CASSLRQAKAYEQYF

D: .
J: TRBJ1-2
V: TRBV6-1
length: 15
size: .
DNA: TGTGCCAGCAGGGAAGGGGGGCAGGATTACTATGGCTACACCTTC
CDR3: CASREGGQDYYGYTF

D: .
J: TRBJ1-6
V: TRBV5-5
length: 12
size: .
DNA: TGTGCCAGCAGCTTCTCGAATTCACCCCTCCACTTT
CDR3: CASSFSNSPLHF

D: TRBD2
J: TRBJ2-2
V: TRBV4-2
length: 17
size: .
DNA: TGTGCCAGCAGCCAAGGTGTTGGCGGGAGTAGGACCGGGGAGCTGTTTTTT
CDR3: CASSQGVGGSRTGELFF

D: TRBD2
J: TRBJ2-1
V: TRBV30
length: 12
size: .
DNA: TGTGCCTGGGATCGGACTAGGGGAGAGCAGTTCTTC
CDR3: CAWDRTRGEQFF

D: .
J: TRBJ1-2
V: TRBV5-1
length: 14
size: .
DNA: TGCGCCAGCAGTTCGACAGCAACTAACTATGGCTACACCTTC
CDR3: CASSSTATNYGYTF

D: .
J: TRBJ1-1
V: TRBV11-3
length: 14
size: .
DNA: TGTGCCAGCAGCTCTGTGGGCGGGAGCACTGAAGCTTTCTTT
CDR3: CASSSVGGSTEAFF

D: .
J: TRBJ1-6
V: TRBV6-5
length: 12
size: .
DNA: TGTGCCAGCAGTTCCACAGGGACACCCCTCCACTTT
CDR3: CASSSTGTPLHF

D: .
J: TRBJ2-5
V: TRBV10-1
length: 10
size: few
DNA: TGCGCCAGACCTAGGGAGACCCAGTACTTC
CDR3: CARPRETQYF

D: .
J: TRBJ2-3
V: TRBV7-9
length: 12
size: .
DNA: TGTGCCAGCATGGAGGAAACAGATACGCAGTATTTT
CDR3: CASMEETDTQYF

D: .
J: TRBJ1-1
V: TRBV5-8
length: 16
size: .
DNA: TGTGCCAGCAGCCCCGAACCACTGAGACTAAACACTGAAGCTTTCTTT
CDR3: CASSPEPLRLNTEAFF

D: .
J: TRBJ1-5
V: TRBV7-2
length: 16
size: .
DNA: TGTGCCAGCAGACGCGACAGCTCATTTAGCAATCAGCCCCAGCATTTT
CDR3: CASRRDSSFSNQPQHF

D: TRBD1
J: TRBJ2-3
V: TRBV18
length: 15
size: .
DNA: TGTGCCAGCTCACGGGGACAGGGGGGCACAGATACGCAGTATTTT
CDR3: CASSRGQGGTDTQYF

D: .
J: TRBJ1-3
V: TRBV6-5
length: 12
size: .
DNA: TGTGCCAGCCCCTCTGCGGGGAGCACCATATATTTT
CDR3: CASPSAGSTIYF

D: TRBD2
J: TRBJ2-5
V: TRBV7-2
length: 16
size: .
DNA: TGTGCCAGCAGCAAAAGCTCAGCGGGGGGCCAAGAGACCCAGTACTTC
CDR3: CASSKSSAGGQETQYF

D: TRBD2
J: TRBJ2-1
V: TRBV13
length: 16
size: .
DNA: TGTGCCAGCAGCTTAGCAGAGACTAGCGACTACAATGAGCAGTTCTTC
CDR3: CASSLAETSDYNEQFF

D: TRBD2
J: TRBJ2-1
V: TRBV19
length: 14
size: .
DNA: TGTGCCAGTACCACTAGCGAGGGTTACAATGAGCAGTTCTTC
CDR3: CASTTSEGYNEQFF

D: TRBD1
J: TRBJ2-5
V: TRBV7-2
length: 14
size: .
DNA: TGTGCCAGCAGCCTCGGGACAGGGGGAGAGACCCAGTACTTC
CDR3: CASSLGTGGETQYF

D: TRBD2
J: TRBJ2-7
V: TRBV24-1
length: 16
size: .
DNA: TGTGCCACCAGTGAATCCCTAGCGGGAGGTCCCTACGAGCAGTACTTC
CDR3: CATSESLAGGPYEQYF

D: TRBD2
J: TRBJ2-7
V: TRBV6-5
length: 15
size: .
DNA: TGTGCCAGCAGTTCGGGACTAGCTCAAGGTTACGAGCAGTACTTC
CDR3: CASSSGLAQGYEQYF

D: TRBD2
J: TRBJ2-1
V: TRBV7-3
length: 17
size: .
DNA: TGTGCCAGCAGCTTGCAATCCCTAGCGGCTTCCTACAATGAGCAGTTCTTC
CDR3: CASSLQSLAASYNEQFF

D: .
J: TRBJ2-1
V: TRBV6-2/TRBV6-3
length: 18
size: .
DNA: TGTGCCAGCAGTTACTCGATTTGGTCCCTTGGGGCTGGGAATGAGCAGTTCTTC
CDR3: CASSYSIWSLGAGNEQFF

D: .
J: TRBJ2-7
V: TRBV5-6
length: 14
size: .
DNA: TGTGCCAGCAGCTTGGATAGGGGCCTCTACGAGCAGTACTTC
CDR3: CASSLDRGLYEQYF

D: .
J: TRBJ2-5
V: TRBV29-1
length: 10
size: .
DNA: TGCAGCGCAACAGAGGAGACCCAGTACTTC
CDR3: CSATEETQYF

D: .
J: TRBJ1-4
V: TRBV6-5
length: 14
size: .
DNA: TGTGCCAGCACCTCAGGGCCAACTAATGAAAAACTGTTTTTT
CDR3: CASTSGPTNEKLFF

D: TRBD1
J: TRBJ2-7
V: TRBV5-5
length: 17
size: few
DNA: TGTGCCAGCAGCGTAAACCCGGGACAGGGAATCTACCACGAGCAGTACTTC
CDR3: CASSVNPGQGIYHEQYF

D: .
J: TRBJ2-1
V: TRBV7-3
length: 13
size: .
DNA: TGTGCCAGCAGTTCCCGGGCCTACAATGAGCAGTTCTTC
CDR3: CASSSRAYNEQFF

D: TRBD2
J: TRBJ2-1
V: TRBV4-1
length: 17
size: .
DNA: TGCGCCAGCAGCCCCGGACTAGCGGGACCATGGGGACATGAGCAGTTCTTC
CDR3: CASSPGLAGPWGHEQFF

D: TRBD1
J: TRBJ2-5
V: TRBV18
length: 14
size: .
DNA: TGTGCCAGCTCAGGAACAGGGGGCCAAGAGACCCAGTACTTC
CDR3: CASSGTGGQETQYF

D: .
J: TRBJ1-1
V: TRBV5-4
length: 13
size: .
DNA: TGTGCCAGCAGTGGGGGGAGGAACACTGAAGCTTTCTTT
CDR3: CASSGGRNTEAFF

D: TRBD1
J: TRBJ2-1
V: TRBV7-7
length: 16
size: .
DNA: TGTGCCAGCAGCTTAGCCTGGACAGGGCTGGACAATGAGCAGTTCTTC
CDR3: CASSLAWTGLDNEQFF

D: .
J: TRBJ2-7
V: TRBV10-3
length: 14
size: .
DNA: TGTGCCATCAGTGACTTGGGTTCAGGCTACGAGCAGTACTTC
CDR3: CAISDLGSGYEQYF

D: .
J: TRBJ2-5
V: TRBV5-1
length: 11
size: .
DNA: TGCGCCAGCAGCCGCGAAGAGACCCAGTACTTC
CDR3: CASSREETQYF

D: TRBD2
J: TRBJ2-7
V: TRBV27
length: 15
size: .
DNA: TGTGCCAGCACGCCTAGCGGGCCTCTTGCTGGAGAGCAGTACTTC
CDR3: CASTPSGPLAGEQYF

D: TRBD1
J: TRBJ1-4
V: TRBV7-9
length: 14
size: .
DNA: TGTGCCAGCTCAGGGGGTGTGGCTAATGAAAAACTGTTTTTT
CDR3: CASSGGVANEKLFF

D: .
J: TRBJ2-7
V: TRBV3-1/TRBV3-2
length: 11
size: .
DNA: TGTGCCAGCAGCCTCTACTACGAGCAGTACTTC
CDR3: CASSLYYEQYF